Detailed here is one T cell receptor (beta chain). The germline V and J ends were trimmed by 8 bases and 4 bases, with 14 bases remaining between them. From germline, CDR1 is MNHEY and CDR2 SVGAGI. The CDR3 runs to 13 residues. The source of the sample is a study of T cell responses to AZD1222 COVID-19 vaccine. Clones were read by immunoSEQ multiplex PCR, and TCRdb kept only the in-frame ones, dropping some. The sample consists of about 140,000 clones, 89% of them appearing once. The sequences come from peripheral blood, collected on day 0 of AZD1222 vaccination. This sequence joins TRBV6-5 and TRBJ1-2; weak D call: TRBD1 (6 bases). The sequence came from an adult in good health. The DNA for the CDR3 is TGTGCCAGCGCCTTCGGGGGCCTCTATGGCTACACCTTC. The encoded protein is CASAFGGLYGYTF.